A single count supports the clone carrying this T cell receptor beta chain. Its antigen is unidentified. Starting from approximately 500 ng of total RNA, TCR libraries were made with linear amplification. As handled by the study authors: Some 80,000 TCR alpha transcripts were sequenced from 5 healthy donors. One entry per CDR3 protein, called by TCRdb with MiXCR from the reads. For this entry, the V and J calls and clone size follow TCRdb and not the study's own pipeline. The sample holds about 200,000 distinct CDR3 sequences, about 76% seen once. This specimen belongs to a study of healthy donors' naive CD4 and CD8 T cells. Study findings and constraints: A reported CD4+/CD8+ bias affected most V and J genes in naive cells.

The CDR3 runs to 13 residues. Trimming cost V 6 bases and J 1 base, with 9 bases left between them. Germline V CDR1 and CDR2: MNHEY, SVGAGI. The specimen sequenced was naive CD4+ and CD8+ T cells sorted from blood, pooled from several donors. The receptor was derived from a pool of human donors in good health; the sample pools cells from several healthy donors. The chain links TRBV6-5 to TRBJ2-5; TRBD1 might be the D (5 bases). The CDR3 spells CASRPTVQETQYF. Here the CDR3 DNA reads TGTGCCAGCAGGCCGACAGTCCAAGAGACCCAGTACTTC.